A selection of T cell receptor beta chains follows, all from one sample in a study of blood T cell repertoires in COVID-19. Generated by immunoSEQ multiplex PCR, the TCRdb table keeps only in-frame clones and is missing some. The data show 200,000 to 250,000 clones, with around four fifths seen just once and nearly 20% held by the top ten. The sample was peripheral blood. The source of these receptors is a man younger than 45 with active or convalescent COVID-19. CDR3s include the opening cysteine and the closing phenylalanine or tryptophan. The D gene is left open where the match is weak. Expanded clones get a size class; other rows say once, few or many, or leave the size out.

>TRBV28|TRBJ2-1|NA|NA
TGTGCCAGCAGTGGATCTCCAGGATCCAGCTCCTACAATGAGCAGTTCTTC
CASSGSPGSSSYNEQFF
>TRBV28|TRBJ1-2|TRBD1|few
TGTGCCAGCAGTGCACATGGGACAGGGGTCTTTGAAAATGGCTACACCTTC
CASSAHGTGVFENGYTF
>TRBV27|TRBJ2-3|TRBD2|NA
TGTGCCAGCAGAACGGGACTAGCCGGCACAGATACGCAGTATTTT
CASRTGLAGTDTQYF
>TRBV14|TRBJ1-6|NA|NA
TGTGCCAGCAGCCAAGACCACAGCCCCTTT
CASSQDHSPF
>TRBV28|TRBJ2-2|NA|NA
TGTGCCAGCAGTCCGTGGGGGGTGCCCGGGGAGCTGTTTTTT
CASSPWGVPGELFF
>TRBV29-1|TRBJ2-7|TRBD1|NA
TGCAGCGTTGAGACTAAGACAGGGGCCCTTTACGAGCAGTACTTC
CSVETKTGALYEQYF
>TRBV15|TRBJ2-2|TRBD2|NA
TGTGCCACCAGCAGGGCTAGCGGGCAGGGCGGGGAGCTGTTTTTT
CATSRASGQGGELFF
>TRBV24-1|TRBJ2-1|TRBD2|NA
TGTGCCACCAGTGATCCCGGACTAGCGGGAGGGTATGAGCAGTTCTTC
CATSDPGLAGGYEQFF
>TRBV5-1|TRBJ1-1|NA|NA
TGCGCCAGCAGCGGGGCCCAGGGGCCGAACACTGAAGCTTTCTTT
CASSGAQGPNTEAFF
>TRBV28|TRBJ2-1|NA|NA
TGTGCCAACATCGATCTCGGACAAAGCTACAATGAGCAGTTCTTC
CANIDLGQSYNEQFF
>TRBV4-3|TRBJ2-1|TRBD2|NA
TGCGCCAGCAGCCAATACACCGGGACTACCTCCAATGAGCAGTTCTTC
CASSQYTGTTSNEQFF
>TRBV27|TRBJ1-1|TRBD1|NA
TGTGCCAGCAGTCCGAGGGGGGAAAGGACAGGGTCTTTCTTT
CASSPRGERTGSFF
>TRBV7-9|TRBJ2-4|NA|NA
TGTGCCAGCAGTCAAAAGGAGGGGGCCGGCAAAAACATTCAGTACTTC
CASSQKEGAGKNIQYF
>TRBV5-6|TRBJ2-2|NA|NA
TGTGCCAGCACGAGCGAACTCACCGGGGAGCTGTTTTTT
CASTSELTGELFF
>TRBV2|TRBJ2-7|NA|NA
TGTGCCAGCAGAATTACAGAGTTCTACGAGCAGTACTTC
CASRITEFYEQYF
>TRBV6-2/TRBV6-3|TRBJ1-5|NA|NA
TGTGCCAGCAGTTACTCGGTGCGGGAGTGGCTGTTAAATCAGCCCCAGCATTTT
CASSYSVREWLLNQPQHF
>TRBV29-1|TRBJ2-7|TRBD2|once
TGCAGCGCCTTGGGGGGGAGGAGGGCCGAGCAGTACTTC
CSALGGRRAEQYF
>TRBV7-2|TRBJ1-2|NA|NA
TGTGCCAGCAGCGGTCGGATAGGGGTTGACTATGGCTACACCTTC
CASSGRIGVDYGYTF
>TRBV6-5|TRBJ1-4|NA|NA
TGTGCCACGCGCGGGGGACGGATTAATGAAAAACTGTTTTTT
CATRGGRINEKLFF
>TRBV19|TRBJ1-2|TRBD1|NA
TGTGCCAGTAGTTTGCACAGGGGCCTGCCCGGCTACACCTTC
CASSLHRGLPGYTF
>TRBV10-1|TRBJ1-5|TRBD1|NA
TGCGCCAGCAGTGGAACAGGGGAGAGTCAGCCCCAGCATTTT
CASSGTGESQPQHF
>TRBV29-1|TRBJ2-7|TRBD1|NA
TGCAGCGTAAGGGACAGCGTGGTAGAGCAGTACTTC
CSVRDSVVEQYF
>TRBV2|TRBJ1-2|TRBD1|NA
TGTGCCAGCAAGTGGGACAGGGGAGGAGGAGGTGGTGGCTACACCTTC
CASKWDRGGGGGGYTF
>TRBV7-9|TRBJ1-2|NA|few
TGTGCCAGCAGCTTAGTGGGCGAGGGGGACTATGGCTACACCTTC
CASSLVGEGDYGYTF